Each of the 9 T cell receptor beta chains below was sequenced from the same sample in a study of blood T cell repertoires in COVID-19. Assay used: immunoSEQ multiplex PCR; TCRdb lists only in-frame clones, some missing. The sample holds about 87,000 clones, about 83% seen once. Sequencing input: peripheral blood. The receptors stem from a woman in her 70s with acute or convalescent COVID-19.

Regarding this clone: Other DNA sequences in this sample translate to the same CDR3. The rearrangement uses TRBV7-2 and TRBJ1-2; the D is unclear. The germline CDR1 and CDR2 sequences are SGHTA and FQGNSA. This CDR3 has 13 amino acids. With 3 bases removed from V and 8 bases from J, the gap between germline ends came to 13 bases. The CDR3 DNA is TGTGCCAGCAGCTTGGCGAGGGATCGGGGCTACACCTTC. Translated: CASSLARDRGYTF.

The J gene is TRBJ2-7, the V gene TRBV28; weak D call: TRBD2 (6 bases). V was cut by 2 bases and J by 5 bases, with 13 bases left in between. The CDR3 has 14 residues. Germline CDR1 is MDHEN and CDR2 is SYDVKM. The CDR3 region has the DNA TGTGCCAGCAGTTTACTCCCCGGGAGCCACGAGCAGTACTTC. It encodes CASSLLPGSHEQYF.

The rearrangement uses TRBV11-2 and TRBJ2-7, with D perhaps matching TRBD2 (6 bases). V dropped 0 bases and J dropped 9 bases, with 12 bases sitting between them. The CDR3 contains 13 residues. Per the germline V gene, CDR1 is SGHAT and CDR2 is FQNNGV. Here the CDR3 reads CASSLDLASAQYF. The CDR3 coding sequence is TGTGCCAGCAGCTTAGATCTGGCTAGCGCGCAGTACTTC.

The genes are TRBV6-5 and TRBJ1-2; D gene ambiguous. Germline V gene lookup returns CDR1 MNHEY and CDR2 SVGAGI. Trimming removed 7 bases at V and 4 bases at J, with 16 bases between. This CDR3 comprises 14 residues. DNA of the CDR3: TGTGCCAGCACCAACGGTCCCGATGGCTATGGCTACACCTTC. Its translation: CASTNGPDGYGYTF.

CDR3 loop: CASSYGGGRDTEAFF. The CDR3 nucleotides are TGTGCCAGCAGTTACGGGGGCGGGCGGGACACTGAAGCTTTCTTT. The chain carries TRBV6-5 and TRBJ1-1; tentative D call: TRBD1 (6 bases). From germline, CDR1 is MNHEY and CDR2 SVGAGI. There are 15 residues in the CDR3. Trimming cost V 2 bases and J 3 bases, with 13 bases left between them.

The CDR3 coding sequence is TGTGCCAGCACTCTCCGGGACTGGGATCAGCCCCAGCATTTT. This encodes CASTLRDWDQPQHF. V gene TRBV2 combines with J gene TRBJ1-5; TRBD1 is a possible D gene (5 bases). Germline CDR1 SNHLY, CDR2 FYNNEI. Trimming removed 7 bases from V and 5 bases from J, with 15 bases in between. This CDR3 is 14 amino acids long.

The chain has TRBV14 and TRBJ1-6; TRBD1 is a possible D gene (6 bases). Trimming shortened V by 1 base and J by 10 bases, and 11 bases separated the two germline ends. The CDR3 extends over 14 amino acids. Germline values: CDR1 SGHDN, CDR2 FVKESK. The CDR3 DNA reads TGTGCCAGCAGCCAAGGGGGGACAAACTCACCCCTCCACTTT. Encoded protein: CASSQGGTNSPLHF.

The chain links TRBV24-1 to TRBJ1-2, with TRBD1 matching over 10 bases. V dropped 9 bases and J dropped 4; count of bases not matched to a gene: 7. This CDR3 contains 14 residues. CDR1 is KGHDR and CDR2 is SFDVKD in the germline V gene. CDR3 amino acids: CATSRGTGVYGYTF. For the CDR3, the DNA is TGTGCCACCTCCCGGGGGACAGGGGTCTATGGCTACACCTTC.

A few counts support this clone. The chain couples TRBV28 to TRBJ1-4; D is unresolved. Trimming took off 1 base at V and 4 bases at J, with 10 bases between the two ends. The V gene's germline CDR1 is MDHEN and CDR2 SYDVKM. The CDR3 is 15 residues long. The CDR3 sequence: CASSLYSARNEKLFF. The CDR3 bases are TGTGCCAGCAGTTTATACAGTGCCCGTAATGAAAAACTGTTTTTT.